The 8 T cell receptor beta chains listed next were all sequenced from one sample in a study of OX40 agonist ivuxolimab in advanced cancers. The library relied on the immunoSEQ multiplex PCR assay. Here the immuneACCESS table is served through TCRdb, limited to in-frame sequences with V and J called. Missing clones are a known gap in these copies; in checked studies unresolved V genes cover under half, and the rest lacks a known reason. A total of approximately 94,000 clones appear in this sample, under 90% of them only once. The top ten clonotypes cover around 1.1% of the sample. The sample here was CD4+ or CD8+ T cells sorted from blood, taken in a trial of the OX40 agonist ivuxolimab. These receptors came from an adult with an advanced solid tumor such as melanoma, head and neck, liver or kidney cancer.

The V and J genes are TRBV15 and TRBJ1-1, with TRBD1 matching 8 bases. The V gene's germline CDR1 is LNHNV and CDR2 YYDKDF (reference sequence). J lost 5 bases, V lost 4 bases, and 9 bases had no gene match. This CDR3 region has 15 residues. This CDR3 is CATSNRRTGKTEAFF. The CDR3 nucleotides read TGTGCCACCAGCAATAGGCGGACAGGGAAGACTGAAGCTTTCTTT.

The CDR3 sequence is CASSVAGQGDRETQYF. CDR3 DNA: TGTGCCAGCAGCGTAGCCGGGCAGGGAGACAGGGAGACCCAGTACTTC. This rearrangement joins TRBV9 to TRBJ2-5; D is perhaps TRBD1 (6 bases). Trimming removed 0 bases at V and 5 bases at J, with 17 bases between. Germline lookup yields CDR1 SGDLS and CDR2 YYNGEE. The CDR3 consists of 16 residues.

The V gene is TRBV6-6, the J gene TRBJ2-5; the match to TRBD2 covers 9 bases. There are 16 residues in the CDR3. Germline V gene lookup returns CDR1 MNHNY and CDR2 SVGAGI (reference sequence). Unmatched junction bases numbered 12, after V lost 5 bases and J lost 5 bases. The CDR3 nucleotides are TGTGCCAGCAGTGCTGTCGAGGGGGCGGGAGGGGAGACCCAGTACTTC. Protein product: CASSAVEGAGGETQYF.

The chain recombines TRBV27 with TRBJ1-6; 8 positions agree with TRBD1. The CDR3 totals 17 residues. Per the germline V gene, CDR1 is MNHEY and CDR2 is SMNVEV (reference sequence). Losses at the gene ends were 4 bases for V and 1 base for J; bases not matched to a gene: 6. The CDR3 DNA sequence: TGTGCCAGCAGTTCGACAGGGGTCGGATCCTATAATTCACCCCTCCACTTT. Translation: CASSSTGVGSYNSPLHF.

V is TRBV10-1 and J is TRBJ1-1; D is uncertain. This CDR3 has 14 amino acids. In germline, CDR1 is WNHNN, CDR2 SYGVQD (reference sequence). V was shortened by 3 bases and J by 0 bases, with 8 bases between the two germline ends. The CDR3 bases are TGCGCCAGCAGTGAAGGAGGCATGAACACTGAAGCTTTCTTT. It encodes CASSEGGMNTEAFF.

This chain uses TRBV5-1 with TRBJ1-2; tentative D call: TRBD1 (6 bases). This CDR3 has 14 amino acids. Looked up from germline, CDR1 is SGHRS and CDR2 is YFSETQ. With 3 bases removed from V and 5 bases from J, the gap between germline ends came to 14 bases. The CDR3 sequence is CASSWGAGNYGYTF. CDR3 sequence (DNA): TGCGCCAGCAGCTGGGGGGCGGGGAATTATGGCTACACCTTC. The complete variable domain, with remaining parts taken from reference TRBV5-1 and TRBJ1-2, reads KAGVTQTPRYLIKTRGQQVTLSCSPISGHRSVSWYQQTPGQGLQFLFEYFSETQRNKGNFPGRFSGRQFSNSRSEMNVSTLELGDSALYLCASSWGAGNYGYTFGSGTRLTVV.

The DNA of the CDR3 is TGTGCCAGCAGCTTCACAGGGGGCGCGGGGAATGAGCAGTTCTTC. This gives the protein CASSFTGGAGNEQFF. The V and J genes are TRBV7-3 and TRBJ2-1; 9 bases align to TRBD1. The CDR3 is 15 residues long. The germline gives CDR1 SGHTA, CDR2 FQGTGA. V trimming: 3 bases; J trimming: 7 bases; junction bases outside the gene matches: 7.

The chain recombines TRBV12-5 with TRBJ1-1; possible D gene TRBD1, 5 bases. The CDR3 has 14 residues. Trimming stripped 3 bases from V and 0 bases from J, with 8 bases between. Germline loops: CDR1 LGHNT, CDR2 FRNRAP. CDR3 in amino acids: CASGLQVMNTEAFF. The CDR3 region has the DNA TGTGCTAGTGGTTTACAGGTCATGAACACTGAAGCTTTCTTT.